This T cell receptor beta chain derives from a study of T cell responses to AZD1222 COVID-19 vaccine. Concerning this clone: Its antigen remains unknown.

The CDR3 loop spans 15 amino acids. Trimming took 0 bases from V and 2 from J, leaving 8 bases between them. Germline lookup yields CDR1 KGHSH and CDR2 LQKENI. Pooling covered second doses at about 4 or about 12 weeks. The study's findings and limits: Repertoire sampling happened only post peak T cell response. Reportedly, nearly half the spike-specific TCRs target unmutated variant regions. Donors, mostly white British, included more females; clonal diversity was possibly underestimated.

Libraries were prepared by immunoSEQ multiplex PCR; TCRdb keeps only in-frame clonotypes and omits some of them. The table lists under 150,000 clones, about 89% of them singletons, with around 9.5% in the top ten. This chain links TRBV18 with TRBJ1-5, with no clear D. This sequence originates from an adult who received the AZD1222 COVID-19 vaccine. Sequencing used peripheral blood, obtained 28 days after the second AZD1222 dose. CDR3 bases: TGTGCCAGCTCACCACCGAGCGGGGGCAATCAGCCCCAGCATTTT. Protein product: CASSPPSGGNQPQHF.